The clone carrying this T cell receptor (beta chain) was counted ten times or more. What it binds is unknown. Researchers built TCR beta libraries using quantitative 5'-RACE with molecular barcodes. TCRdb redid the calling of the 5' RACE reads with MiXCR, one entry per CDR3 protein. The table records approximately 150,000 distinct CDR3 sequences, around 32% of them present only once. The data stem from a study of CD8 T cells in ankylosing spondylitis. Study results and caveats: Clones linked to disease were reported to show significant enrichment in matched ankylosing spondylitis synovial fluid. Peripheral blood held disease-linked clones only at relatively low frequency, and these were CD8+. What seemed typical of ankylosing spondylitis blood was a TCR beta motif built from roughly eight highly homologous variants.

CDR3 length equals 11 residues. Trimming shortened V by 0 bases and J by 13 bases, and 10 bases separated the two germline ends. CDR1 and CDR2 (germline): SGHDT, YYEEEE. This chain links TRBV5-6 with TRBJ1-2; the D gene is possibly TRBD1 (6 bases). Sequencing was performed on synovial fluid, either unsorted or a sorted T cell fraction (not recorded which). The clonotype was recovered from a male donor with ankylosing spondylitis. This CDR3 is CASSLEGVSTF. CDR3 coding DNA: TGTGCCAGCAGCTTGGAGGGGGTCTCCACCTTC.